This TCR beta chain was documented in a study of shared clonotypes between healthy human individuals. Germline V CDR1 and CDR2: KGHSH, LQKENI. This CDR3 comprises 14 residues. V was cut by 5 bases and J by 1 base, with 12 bases left in between. Worth noting for this clone: Its matching antigen is unknown.

Study-wide findings and caveats: The authors expected sequencing depth to affect clonotype sharing among donors.

TCRdb's table, derived via immunoSEQ multiplex PCR, lists solely in-frame clones and lacks some. The sample contains a few hundred thousand clones, roughly three quarters of which appear only once. The V and J genes are TRBV18 and TRBJ2-7; perhaps TRBD2 as D (6 bases). Sequencing was performed on PBMCs. This TCR was recovered from a woman in her forties in good health. Some clones in this sample may be carry-over from other donors' samples. The CDR3 DNA sequence: TGTGCCAGCTCATCGGGGGTTCTGTCCTACGAGCAGTACTTC. The encoded protein is CASSSGVLSYEQYF.